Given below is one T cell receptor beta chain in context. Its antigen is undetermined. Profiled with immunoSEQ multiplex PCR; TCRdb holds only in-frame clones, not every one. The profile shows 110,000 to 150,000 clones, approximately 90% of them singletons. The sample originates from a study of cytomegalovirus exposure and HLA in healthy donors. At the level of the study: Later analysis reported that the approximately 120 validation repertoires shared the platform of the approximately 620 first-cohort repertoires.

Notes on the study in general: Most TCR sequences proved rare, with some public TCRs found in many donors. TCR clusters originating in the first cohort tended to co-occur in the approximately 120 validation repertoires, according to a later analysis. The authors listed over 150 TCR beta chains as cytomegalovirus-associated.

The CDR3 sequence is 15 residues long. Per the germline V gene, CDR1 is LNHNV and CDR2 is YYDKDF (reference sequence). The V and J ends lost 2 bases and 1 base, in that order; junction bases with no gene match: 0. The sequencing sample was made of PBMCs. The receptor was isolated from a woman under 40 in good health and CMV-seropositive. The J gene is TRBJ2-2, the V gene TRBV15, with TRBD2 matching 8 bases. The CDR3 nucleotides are TGTGCCACCAGCAGAAGCGGGAGGAACACCGGGGAGCTGTTTTTT. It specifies CATSRSGRNTGELFF.